Listed below are T cell receptor beta chains from one sample, sequenced in a study of brain T cells in children with intractable seizures. Only in-frame clones appear in the TCRdb table, and some are missing; sequencing was by immunoSEQ multiplex PCR. The sample lists 50,000 to 80,000 clones; 90% to 96% were seen once. The sequenced sample was peripheral blood, obtained at surgery. These receptors all stem from a boy in the first two years of life with focal cortical dysplasia and intractable seizures. Each CDR3 is given with its conserved first and last residue. A D gene is named only where the DNA matches it firmly. Clone size is given for some rows only: seen once, a few or many times, or a class if the clone is expanded.

CASSQETSGGETQYF | TGTGCCAGCAGCCAAGAGACTAGCGGGGGCGAGACCCAGTACTTC | TRBV3-1/TRBV3-2 | . | TRBJ2-5 | TRBD2
CASSYSRLVVNEQFF | TGTGCCAGCAGTTACTCGAGACTAGTCGTCAATGAGCAGTTCTTC | TRBV6-5 | . | TRBJ2-1 | .
CASSLIGPNEQFF | TGTGCCAGCAGCCTCATAGGCCCTAATGAGCAGTTCTTC | TRBV3-1/TRBV3-2 | once | TRBJ2-1 | .
CASRSLAGPSVNNEQFF | TGTGCCAGCCGATCGCTAGCGGGACCCTCAGTCAACAATGAGCAGTTCTTC | TRBV3-1/TRBV3-2 | . | TRBJ2-1 | TRBD2
CASSQGGSGQETQYF | TGCGCCAGCAGCCAAGGGGGGAGTGGGCAAGAGACCCAGTACTTC | TRBV4-1 | . | TRBJ2-5 | .
CASSLSGTANEKLFF | TGTGCCAGCTCATTGTCCGGGACGGCTAATGAAAAACTGTTTTTT | TRBV18 | . | TRBJ1-4 | .
CASSQGKGRTVDTQYF | TGCGCCAGCAGCCAAGGAAAGGGACGGACGGTAGATACGCAGTATTTT | TRBV4-1 | . | TRBJ2-3 | .
CATGAGGNSNQPQHF | TGTGCCACCGGGGCAGGGGGCAATAGCAATCAGCCCCAGCATTTT | TRBV7-9 | once | TRBJ1-5 | TRBD1
CASGGLAGGPWPDTQYF | TGTGCTAGTGGAGGACTAGCGGGGGGGCCTTGGCCAGATACGCAGTATTTT | TRBV12-5 | once | TRBJ2-3 | TRBD2
CSVRTGANEQFF | TGCAGCGTACGGACAGGGGCGAATGAGCAGTTCTTC | TRBV29-1 | . | TRBJ2-1 | TRBD1
CATSDLTRRYGYTF | TGTGCCACCAGTGATTTGACACGACGCTATGGCTACACCTTC | TRBV24-1 | . | TRBJ1-2 | .